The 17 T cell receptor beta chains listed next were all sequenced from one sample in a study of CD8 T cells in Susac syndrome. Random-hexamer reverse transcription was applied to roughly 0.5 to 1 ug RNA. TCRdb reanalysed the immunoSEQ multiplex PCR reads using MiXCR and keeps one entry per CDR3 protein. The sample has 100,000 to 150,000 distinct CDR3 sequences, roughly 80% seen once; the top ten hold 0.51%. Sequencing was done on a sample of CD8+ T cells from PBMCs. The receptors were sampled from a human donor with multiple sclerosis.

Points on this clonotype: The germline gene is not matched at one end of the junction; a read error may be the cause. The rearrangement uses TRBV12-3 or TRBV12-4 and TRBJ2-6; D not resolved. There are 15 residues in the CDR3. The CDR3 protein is CVSSLVSSGANVLTF. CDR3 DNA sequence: TGTGTCAGCAGTTTAGTGAGCTCTGGGGCCAACGTCCTGACTTTC.

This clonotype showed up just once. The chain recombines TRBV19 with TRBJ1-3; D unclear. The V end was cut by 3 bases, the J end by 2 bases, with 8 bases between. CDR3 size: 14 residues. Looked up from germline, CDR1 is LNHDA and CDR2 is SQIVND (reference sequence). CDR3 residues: CASSIEVAGNTIYF. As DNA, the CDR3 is TGTGCCAGTAGTATCGAGGTAGCTGGAAACACCATATATTTT.

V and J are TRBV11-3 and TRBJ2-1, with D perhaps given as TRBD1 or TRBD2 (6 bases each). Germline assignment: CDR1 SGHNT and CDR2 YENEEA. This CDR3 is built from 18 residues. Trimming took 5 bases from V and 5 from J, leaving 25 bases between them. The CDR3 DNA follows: TGTGCCAGCAGCCCCCGGACGCCGGGGGCCCTTAGAGACAATGAGCAGTTCTTC. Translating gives CASSPRTPGALRDNEQFF. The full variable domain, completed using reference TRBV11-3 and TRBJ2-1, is EAGVVQSPRYKIIEKKQPVAFWCNPISGHNTLYWYLQNLGQGPELLIRYENEEAVDDSQLPKDRFSAERLKGVDSTLKIQPAELGDSAVYLCASSPRTPGALRDNEQFFGPGTRLTVL.

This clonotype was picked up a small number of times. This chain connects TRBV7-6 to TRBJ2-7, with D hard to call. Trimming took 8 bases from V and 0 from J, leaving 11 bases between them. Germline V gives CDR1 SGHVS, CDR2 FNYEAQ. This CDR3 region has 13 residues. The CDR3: CASSLPGSYEQYF. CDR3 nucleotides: TGTGCCAGCTCGTTGCCCGGCTCCTACGAGCAGTACTTC. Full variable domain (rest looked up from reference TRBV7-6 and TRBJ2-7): GAGVSQSPRYKVTKRGQDVALRCDPISGHVSLYWYRQALGQGPEFLTYFNYEAQQDKSGLPNDRFSAERPEGSISTLTIQRTEQRDSAMYRCASSLPGSYEQYFGPGTRLTVT.

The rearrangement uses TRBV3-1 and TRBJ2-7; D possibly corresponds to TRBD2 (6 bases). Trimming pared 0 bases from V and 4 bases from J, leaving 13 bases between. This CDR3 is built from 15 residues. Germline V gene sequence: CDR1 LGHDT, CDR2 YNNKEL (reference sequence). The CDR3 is CASSQDPPGRYEQYF. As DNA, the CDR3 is TGTGCCAGCAGCCAAGATCCTCCGGGGAGGTACGAGCAGTACTTC.

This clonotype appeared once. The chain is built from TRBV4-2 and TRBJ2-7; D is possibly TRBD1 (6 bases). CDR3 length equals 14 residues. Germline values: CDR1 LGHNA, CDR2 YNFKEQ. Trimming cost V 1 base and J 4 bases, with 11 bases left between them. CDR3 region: CASSQGTDPYEQYF. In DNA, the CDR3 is TGTGCCAGCAGCCAAGGGACAGATCCATACGAGCAGTACTTC.

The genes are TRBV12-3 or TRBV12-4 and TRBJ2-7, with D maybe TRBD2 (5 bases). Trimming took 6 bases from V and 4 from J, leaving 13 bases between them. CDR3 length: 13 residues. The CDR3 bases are TGTGCCAGCAGGCTTACGGGGTTTTACGAGCAGTACTTC. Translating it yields CASRLTGFYEQYF.

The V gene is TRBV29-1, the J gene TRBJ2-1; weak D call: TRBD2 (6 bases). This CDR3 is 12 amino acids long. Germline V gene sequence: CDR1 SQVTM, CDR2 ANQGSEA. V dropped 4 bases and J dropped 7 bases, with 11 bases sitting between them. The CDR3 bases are TGCAGCGTTGTTGGGACTTTAAATGAGCAGTTCTTC. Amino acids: CSVVGTLNEQFF.

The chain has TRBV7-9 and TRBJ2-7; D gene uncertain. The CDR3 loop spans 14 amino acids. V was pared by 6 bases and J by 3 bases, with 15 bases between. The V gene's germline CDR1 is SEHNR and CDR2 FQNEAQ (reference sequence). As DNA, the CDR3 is TGTGCCAGCAGTTCTCCACACGGAAGCTACGAGCAGTACTTC. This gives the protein CASSSPHGSYEQYF.

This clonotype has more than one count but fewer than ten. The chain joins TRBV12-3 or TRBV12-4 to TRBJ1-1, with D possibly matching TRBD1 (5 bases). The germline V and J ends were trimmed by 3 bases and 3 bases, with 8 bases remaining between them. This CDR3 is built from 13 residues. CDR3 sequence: CASSFGGDTEAFF. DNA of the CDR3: TGTGCCAGCAGTTTCGGGGGGGACACTGAAGCTTTCTTT.

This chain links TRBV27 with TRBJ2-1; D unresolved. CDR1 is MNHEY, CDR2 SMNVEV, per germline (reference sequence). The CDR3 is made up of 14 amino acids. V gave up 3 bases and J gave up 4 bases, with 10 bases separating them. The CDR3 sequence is CASSFPPRYNEQFF. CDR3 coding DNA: TGTGCCAGCAGTTTCCCCCCCCGGTACAATGAGCAGTTCTTC.

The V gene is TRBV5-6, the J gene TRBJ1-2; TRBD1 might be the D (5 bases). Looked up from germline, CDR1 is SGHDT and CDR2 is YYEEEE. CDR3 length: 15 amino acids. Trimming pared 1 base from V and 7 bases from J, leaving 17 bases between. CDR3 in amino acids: CASSLLARGDGGYTF. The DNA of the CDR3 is TGTGCCAGCAGCTTGTTGGCGCGAGGGGACGGTGGCTACACCTTC. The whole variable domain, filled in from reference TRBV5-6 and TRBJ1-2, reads DAGVTQSPTHLIKTRGQQVTLRCSPKSGHDTVSWYQQALGQGPQFIFQYYEEEERQRGNFPDRFSGHQFPNYSSELNVNALLLGDSALYLCASSLLARGDGGYTFGSGTRLTVV.

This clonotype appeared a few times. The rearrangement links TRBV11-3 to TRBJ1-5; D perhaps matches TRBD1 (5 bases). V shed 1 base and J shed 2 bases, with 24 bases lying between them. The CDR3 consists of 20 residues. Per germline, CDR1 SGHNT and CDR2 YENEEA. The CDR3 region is CASSLGPFGAKDGGNQPQHF. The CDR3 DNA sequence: TGTGCCAGCAGCTTAGGCCCTTTCGGGGCCAAGGATGGTGGCAATCAGCCCCAGCATTTT.

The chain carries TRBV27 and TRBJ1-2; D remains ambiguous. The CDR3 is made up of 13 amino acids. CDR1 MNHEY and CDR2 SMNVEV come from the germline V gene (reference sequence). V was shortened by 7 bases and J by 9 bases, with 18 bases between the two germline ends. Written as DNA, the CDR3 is TGTGCCAGCATGGGCGCGCCGACGTATCGCTACACCTTC. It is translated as CASMGAPTYRYTF.

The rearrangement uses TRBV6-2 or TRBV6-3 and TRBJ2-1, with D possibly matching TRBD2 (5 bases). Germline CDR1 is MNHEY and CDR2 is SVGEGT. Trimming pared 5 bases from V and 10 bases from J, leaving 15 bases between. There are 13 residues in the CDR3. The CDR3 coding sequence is TGTGCCAGCAGTCACGGACTCTTTCAGGAGCAGTTCTTC. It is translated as CASSHGLFQEQFF.

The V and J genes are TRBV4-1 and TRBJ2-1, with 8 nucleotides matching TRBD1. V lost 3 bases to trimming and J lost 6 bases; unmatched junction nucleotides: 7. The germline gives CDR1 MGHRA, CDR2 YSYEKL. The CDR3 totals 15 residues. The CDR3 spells CASSHGQGSVNEQFF. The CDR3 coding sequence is TGCGCCAGCAGCCACGGACAGGGTTCGGTCAATGAGCAGTTCTTC.

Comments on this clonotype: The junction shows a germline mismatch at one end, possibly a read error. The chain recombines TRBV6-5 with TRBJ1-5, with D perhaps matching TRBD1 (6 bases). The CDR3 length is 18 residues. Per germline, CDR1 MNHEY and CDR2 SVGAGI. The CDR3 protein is CASRLTVYQGTSNRPQHF. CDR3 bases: TGTGCCAGCAGGTTAACAGTTTATCAGGGGACTAGCAATCGGCCCCAGCATTTT.